The rows below give T cell receptor beta chains drawn from one sample of a study of cytomegalovirus exposure and HLA in healthy donors. The assay was immunoSEQ multiplex PCR, and TCRdb's table has in-frame clones only and misses some. Of more than 85,000 clones in the sample, about 88% were seen once. Sequencing was done on a sample of PBMCs. The receptors here all came from a woman between 18 and 29 years old in good health and CMV-seropositive. The conserved cysteine and the conserved F or W are not part of the CDR3 here. Part of the rows lack a size; the others show once, few, many or a class for expanded clones.

v_call clone_size cdr3_aa
TRBV4-1 NA ASSANGGIGPQH
TRBV4-1 NA ASSLQGAGELF
TRBV6-1 NA ASSSGASGETQY
TRBV4-2 once ASSQDRSEQY
TRBV27 once ASSLGYRVNEQY
TRBV30 NA AWSRLAVQETQY
TRBV9 NA ASSVEESGGLGAQY
TRBV9 NA ASSVLRAGNLYGYT
TRBV28 NA ASSFPTGAGNTIY
TRBV9 NA ASSPPGVETQY
TRBV4-1 NA ASSQDVFRQREPETQY
TRBV7-6 NA ASSRYTGLGNTEAF
TRBV11-3 NA ASSSPRKVTRGSSYNEQF
TRBV5-1 once ASSLEAGGRELF
TRBV7-3 NA ASNLIIGAGVPYGYT
TRBV6-6 few ASSYSIQNYGYT
TRBV11-3 NA ASSPGQGSYYGYT
TRBV4-1 NA ASSHPGLAGSSYNEQF
TRBV5-6 once ASSPRWRQKV
TRBV7-3 NA ASSLTATGGSYNEQF
TRBV5-4 NA ASSLGLTQESPLH
TRBV7-6 NA ASSLEYGTGELNTEAF
TRBV18 NA ASSQTDATNEKLF
TRBV28 NA ASSSDRNIANYGYT
TRBV5-1 NA ASSLEGTVNSPLH
TRBV6-5 NA ASSYSSAGPRGYT
TRBV5-4 NA ASSLPNGQETQY
TRBV19 NA ASWPGSKWSNQPQH
TRBV27 NA AIGNPTGTGNYNEQF
TRBV12-5 NA ASGLPQGPSTGELF
TRBV28 NA ASQVYGNTIY
TRBV23-1 NA ASSQYRGRGATGELF
TRBV5-1 few ASAGTGANSPLH